What follows describes a single T cell receptor beta chain. The antigen is not known. The sample contains more than one DNA sequence encoding this CDR3. Expressed TCRB transcripts were sequenced because the isolated RNA had all been reverse transcribed beforehand. Libraries were prepared by immunoSEQ multiplex PCR; TCRdb keeps only in-frame clonotypes and omits some of them. The profile shows a few hundred thousand clones, around 14% of them singletons. This sample was taken from a study of beta chain features in type 1 diabetes. Study at large: Patients were similar to healthy donors in age and gender (as well as in cell yields). Notes on the study in general: The influence of HLA type on TCRB rearrangement stayed undetermined.

The trim removed 2 bases at V and 4 bases at J, leaving 1 base unmatched. This CDR3 is 14 amino acids long. CDR1 and CDR2 from the germline V gene are SGDLS and YYNGEE. This chain links TRBV9 with TRBJ1-5, with 9 bases that match TRBD1. This TCR was recovered from a man aged 25 to 40 in good health. The sequenced material came from naive CD4+ T cells from blood. Here the CDR3 reads CASSVGQGNQPQHF. DNA of the CDR3: TGTGCCAGCAGCGTGGGACAGGGTAATCAGCCCCAGCATTTT. The variable domain in full, completed from reference TRBV9 and TRBJ1-5, reads DSGVTQTPKHLITATGQRVTLRCSPRSGDLSVYWYQQSLDQGLQFLIQYYNGEERAKGNILERFSAQQFPDLHSELNLSSLELGDSALYFCASSVGQGNQPQHFGDGTRLSIL.